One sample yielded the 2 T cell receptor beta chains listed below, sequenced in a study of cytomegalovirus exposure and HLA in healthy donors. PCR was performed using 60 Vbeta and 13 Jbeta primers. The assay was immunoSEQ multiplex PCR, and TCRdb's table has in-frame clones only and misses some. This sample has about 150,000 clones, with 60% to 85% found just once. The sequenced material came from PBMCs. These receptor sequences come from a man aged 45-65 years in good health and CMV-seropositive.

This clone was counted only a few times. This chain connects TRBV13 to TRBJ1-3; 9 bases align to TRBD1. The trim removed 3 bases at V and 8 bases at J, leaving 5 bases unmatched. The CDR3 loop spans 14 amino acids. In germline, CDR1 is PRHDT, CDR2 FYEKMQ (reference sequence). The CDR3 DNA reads TGTGCCAGCAGCTTCTGGACAGGGGCGGACACCATATATTTT. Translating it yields CASSFWTGADTIYF.

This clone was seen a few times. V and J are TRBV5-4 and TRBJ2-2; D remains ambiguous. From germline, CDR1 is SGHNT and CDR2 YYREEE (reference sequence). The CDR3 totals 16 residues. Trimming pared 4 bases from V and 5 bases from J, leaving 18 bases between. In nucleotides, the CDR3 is TGTGCCAGCAGCCCTCAAAGCTCGGAACTAACCGGGGAGCTGTTTTTT. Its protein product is CASSPQSSELTGELFF.